Listed below are T cell receptor beta chains from one sample, sequenced in a study of blood T cells in healthy people across ages. TCRdb re-derived calls from the 5' RACE reads in MiXCR, one entry per CDR3 protein. The sample lists roughly 1,300,000 distinct CDR3 sequences; approximately 63% were seen once. Source material: blood. These receptor sequences come from a man between 18 and 35 years old in good health. CDR3s include the opening cysteine and the closing phenylalanine or tryptophan. Fields, in order: clone size, V gene, J gene, D gene, CDR3 protein, CDR3 DNA. The D gene is left open where the match is weak. For some rows the clone size is stated as once, few or many, or as a class when expanded; others skip it.

>.|TRBV28|TRBJ1-5|.
CATSSEEGLFSDSNQPQHF
TGTGCCACTTCGAGTGAAGAGGGGCTTTTTTCCGATAGCAATCAGCCCCAGCATTTT
>.|TRBV12-3/TRBV12-4|TRBJ2-5|.
CASRIQGGVTQYF
TGTGCCAGCAGGATCCAGGGGGGGGTGACCCAGTACTTC
>few|TRBV10-3|TRBJ2-3|.
CAINDRPTDTQYF
TGTGCCATCAATGACAGACCCACAGATACGCAGTATTTT
>.|TRBV7-2|TRBJ2-3|.
CASRPLRIATQYF
TGTGCCAGCAGACCCCTACGGATTGCTACGCAGTATTTT
>once|TRBV12-3/TRBV12-4|TRBJ2-7|.
CASKGLNGEQYF
TGTGCCAGCAAGGGATTAAACGGCGAGCAGTACTTC
>.|TRBV6-6|TRBJ2-7|.
CASSYTGMQYF
TGTGCCAGCAGTTACACCGGGATGCAGTACTTC
>.|TRBV7-9|TRBJ1-2|.
CASSQYAQYGYTF
TGTGCCAGCAGCCAATATGCTCAATATGGCTACACCTTC
>.|TRBV6-5|TRBJ1-1|.
CASSYASNTEAFF
TGTGCCAGCAGTTACGCCAGCAACACTGAAGCTTTCTTT
>.|TRBV6-6|TRBJ2-5|TRBD1
CASSWGTGAGTQYF
TGTGCCAGCAGTTGGGGGACAGGGGCGGGGACCCAGTACTTC
>few|TRBV29-1|TRBJ2-1|TRBD2
CSVESPASGRDLNEQFF
TGCAGCGTTGAAAGTCCGGCTAGCGGGAGGGATCTCAATGAGCAGTTCTTC
>.|TRBV7-6|TRBJ2-7|TRBD1
CASSRSPRDSSYEQYF
TGTGCCAGCAGCCGATCGCCTCGGGACAGTAGCTACGAGCAGTACTTC
>.|TRBV20-1|TRBJ2-1|TRBD2
CSARGLAGGSSSYNEQFF
TGCAGTGCTAGGGGACTAGCGGGAGGGTCTAGCTCCTACAATGAGCAGTTCTTC
>.|TRBV14|TRBJ2-4|.
CASSQLSQVGEQYF
TGTGCCAGCAGCCAATTGTCACAGGTCGGAGAGCAGTACTTC
>.|TRBV20-1|TRBJ1-4|.
CSARDGGRGGEKLFF
TGCAGTGCTAGAGATGGTGGGAGGGGAGGAGAAAAACTGTTTTTT
>few|TRBV4-1|TRBJ1-4|TRBD1
CASSQTAEYRGRREKLFF
TGCGCCAGCAGCCAAACGGCTGAATACAGGGGGCGGAGAGAGAAACTGTTTTTT
>once|TRBV10-3|TRBJ2-7|.
CAISEYRDIYEQYF
TGTGCCATCAGTGAATATCGGGACATCTACGAGCAGTACTTC
>.|TRBV27|TRBJ1-2|.
CASSHQGPADGYTF
TGTGCCAGCAGCCATCAGGGTCCGGCGGATGGCTACACCTTC
>.|TRBV7-2|TRBJ1-2|.
CASTPRSLYGYTF
TGTGCCAGCACTCCTCGATCCCTCTATGGCTACACCTTC
>.|TRBV20-1|TRBJ1-2|.
CSPGIGYGYTF
TGCAGTCCAGGGATAGGCTATGGCTACACCTTC
>.|TRBV9|TRBJ2-1|.
CASSDDRNEQFF
TGTGCCAGCAGCGACGACAGAAATGAGCAGTTCTTC
>few|TRBV12-3/TRBV12-4|TRBJ1-2|.
CASSPTGTLANYGYTF
TGTGCCAGCAGCCCTACAGGGACTCTAGCTAACTATGGCTACACCTTC
>once|TRBV6-2/TRBV6-3|TRBJ1-1|TRBD1
CASRKPPGQEAFF
TGTGCCAGCAGAAAACCTCCGGGACAGGAAGCTTTCTTT
>.|TRBV27|TRBJ1-4|.
CASSSRGKANEKLFF
TGTGCCAGCAGTTCTAGGGGGAAAGCTAATGAAAAACTGTTTTTT
>few|TRBV29-1|TRBJ2-3|.
CSVKGGLTDTQYF
TGCAGCGTTAAAGGGGGTCTCACAGATACGCAGTATTTT
>.|TRBV12-3/TRBV12-4|TRBJ2-1|TRBD2
CASRGEGLPQFF
TGTGCCAGCAGGGGGGAGGGCCTTCCGCAGTTCTTC
>.|TRBV4-1|TRBJ1-5|.
CASSQGYPISGTDSNQPQHF
TGCGCCAGCAGCCAGGGTTACCCAATCTCCGGGACTGATAGCAATCAGCCCCAGCATTTT
>few|TRBV11-2|TRBJ2-1|TRBD1
CASSSGQDNEQFF
TGTGCCAGCAGCTCCGGACAGGACAATGAGCAGTTCTTC
>.|TRBV27|TRBJ2-7|.
CASGFQGRYEQYF
TGTGCCAGCGGTTTCCAGGGGAGGTACGAGCAGTACTTC
>.|TRBV5-1|TRBJ1-1|.
CASSFEGHNTEAFF
TGCGCCAGCAGCTTTGAGGGCCACAACACTGAAGCTTTCTTT
>.|TRBV21-1|TRBJ2-7|.
CASRRPRAASYEQYF
TGTGCCAGCAGACGACCAAGGGCGGCTTCCTACGAGCAGTACTTC
>once|TRBV2|TRBJ2-5|.
CASSTSLTQGPKETRYF
TGTGCCAGCAGTACCTCCTTGACGCAGGGGCCAAAAGAGACCCGGTACTTC
>.|TRBV15|TRBJ1-5|.
CATSSRLPGNQPQHF
TGTGCCACCAGCAGCCGCCTCCCAGGCAATCAGCCCCAGCATTTT
>few|TRBV20-1|TRBJ1-2|.
CSGGPQDTHGYTF
TGCAGTGGGGGTCCACAAGATACACATGGCTACACCTTC
>.|TRBV4-1|TRBJ2-5|.
CASSPNNPGGETQYF
TGCGCCAGCAGCCCTAACAACCCCGGGGGAGAGACCCAGTACTTC
>few|TRBV5-1|TRBJ2-1|.
CASSVFQAEGAYNEQFF
TGCGCCAGCAGCGTTTTCCAAGCCGAGGGCGCCTACAATGAGCAGTTCTTC
>.|TRBV12-3/TRBV12-4|TRBJ2-7|TRBD1
CASSFDRGWRYF
TGTGCCAGCAGTTTCGACAGGGGGTGGCGGTACTTC
>.|TRBV28|TRBJ2-5|TRBD1
CASSFPLDRQDGETQYF
TGTGCCAGCAGTTTCCCACTGGACAGGCAAGACGGGGAGACCCAGTACTTC
>.|TRBV12-3/TRBV12-4|TRBJ2-1|.
CASSLAVGGGIDEQFF
TGTGCCAGCAGTTTAGCCGTGGGGGGCGGCATCGATGAGCAGTTCTTC
>.|TRBV20-1|TRBJ2-1|TRBD2
CSAAGGPSNEQFF
TGCAGTGCCGCGGGAGGGCCTTCCAATGAGCAGTTCTTC
>.|TRBV2|TRBJ1-2|.
CASSELRTVYGYTF
TGTGCCAGCAGTGAATTGAGGACAGTCTATGGCTACACCTTC
>.|TRBV24-1|TRBJ1-2|TRBD1
CATSDSTGVYSGYTF
TGTGCCACCAGTGATAGTACAGGGGTATATTCTGGCTACACCTTC
>.|TRBV12-3/TRBV12-4|TRBJ2-4|.
CASSSVDARRNIQYF
TGTGCCAGCAGTTCAGTGGACGCACGGAGGAACATTCAGTACTTC
>.|TRBV7-2|TRBJ2-3|TRBD2
CASSLASISGRAGDTQYF
TGTGCCAGCAGCTTAGCTTCCATTAGCGGGAGGGCCGGAGATACGCAGTATTTT
>few|TRBV27|TRBJ2-5|TRBD1
CASSKGQSQETQYF
TGTGCCAGCAGTAAGGGACAGAGCCAAGAGACCCAGTACTTC
>.|TRBV20-1|TRBJ1-1|.
CSARGAHNTEAFF
TGCAGTGCTAGAGGCGCTCATAACACTGAAGCTTTCTTT
>.|TRBV20-1|TRBJ1-5|.
CSAYDRFSNQPQHF
TGCAGTGCTTACGACCGTTTTAGCAATCAGCCCCAGCATTTT
>few|TRBV9|TRBJ2-1|.
CASSVVGGTTYNEQFF
TGTGCCAGCAGCGTAGTGGGCGGGACCACCTACAATGAGCAGTTCTTC
>.|TRBV20-1|TRBJ2-7|.
CSAPRRRGSSYEQYF
TGCAGTGCTCCTCGCCGAAGGGGTAGCTCCTACGAGCAGTACTTC